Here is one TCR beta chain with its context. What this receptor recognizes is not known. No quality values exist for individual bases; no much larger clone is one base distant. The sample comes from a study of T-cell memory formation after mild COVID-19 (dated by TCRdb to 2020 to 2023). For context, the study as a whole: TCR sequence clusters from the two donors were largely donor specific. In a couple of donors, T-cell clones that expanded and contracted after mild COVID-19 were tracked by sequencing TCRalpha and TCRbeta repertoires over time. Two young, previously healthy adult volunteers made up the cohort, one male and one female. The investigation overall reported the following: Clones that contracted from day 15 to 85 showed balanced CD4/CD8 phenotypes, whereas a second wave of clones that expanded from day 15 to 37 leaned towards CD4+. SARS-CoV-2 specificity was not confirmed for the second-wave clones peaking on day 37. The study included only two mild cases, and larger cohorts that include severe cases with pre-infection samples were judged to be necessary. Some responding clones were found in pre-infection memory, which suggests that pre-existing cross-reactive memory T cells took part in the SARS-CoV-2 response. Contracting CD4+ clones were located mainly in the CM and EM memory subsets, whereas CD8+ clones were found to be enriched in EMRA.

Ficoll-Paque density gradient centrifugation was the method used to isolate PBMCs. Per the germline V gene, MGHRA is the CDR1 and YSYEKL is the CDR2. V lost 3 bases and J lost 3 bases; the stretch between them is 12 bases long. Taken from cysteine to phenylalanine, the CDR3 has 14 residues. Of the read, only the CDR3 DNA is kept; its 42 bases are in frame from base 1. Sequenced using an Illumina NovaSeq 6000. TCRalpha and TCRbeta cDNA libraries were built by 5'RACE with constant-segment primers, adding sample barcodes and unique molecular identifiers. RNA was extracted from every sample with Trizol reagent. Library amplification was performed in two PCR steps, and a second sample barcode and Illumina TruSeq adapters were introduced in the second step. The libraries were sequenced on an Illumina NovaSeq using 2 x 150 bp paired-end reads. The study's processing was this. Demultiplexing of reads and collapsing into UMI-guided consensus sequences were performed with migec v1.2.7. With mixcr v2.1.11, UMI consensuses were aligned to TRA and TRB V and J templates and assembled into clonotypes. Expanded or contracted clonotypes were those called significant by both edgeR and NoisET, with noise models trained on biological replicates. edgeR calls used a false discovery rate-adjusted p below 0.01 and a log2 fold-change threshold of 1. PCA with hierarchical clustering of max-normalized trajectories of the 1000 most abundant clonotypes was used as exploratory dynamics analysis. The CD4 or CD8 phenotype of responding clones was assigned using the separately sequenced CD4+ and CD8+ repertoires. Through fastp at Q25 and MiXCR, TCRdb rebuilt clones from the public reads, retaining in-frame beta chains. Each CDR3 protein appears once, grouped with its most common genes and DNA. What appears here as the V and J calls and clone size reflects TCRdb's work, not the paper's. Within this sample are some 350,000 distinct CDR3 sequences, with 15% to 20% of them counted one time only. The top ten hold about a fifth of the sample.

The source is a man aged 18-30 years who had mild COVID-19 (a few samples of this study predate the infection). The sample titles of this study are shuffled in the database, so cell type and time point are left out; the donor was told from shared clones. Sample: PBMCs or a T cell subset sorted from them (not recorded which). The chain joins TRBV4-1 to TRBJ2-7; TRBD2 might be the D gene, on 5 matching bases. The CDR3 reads CASSHRGMGYEQYF. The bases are TGCGCCAGCAGCCATCGGGGAATGGGCTACGAGCAGTACTTC.